These T cell receptor beta chains were read from a single sample in a study of CD8 T cells in ankylosing spondylitis. One entry per CDR3 protein, called by TCRdb with MiXCR from the 5' RACE reads. This table has 130,000 to 150,000 distinct CDR3 sequences, roughly 7.7% appearing once. Input material: synovial fluid, either unsorted or a sorted T cell fraction (not recorded which). The receptors were gathered from a male donor with ankylosing spondylitis. Both conserved end residues are trimmed from each CDR3.

v_gene: TRBV28; j_gene: TRBJ1-1; CDR3aa: ASSLRRMTEAF
v_gene: TRBV5-6; j_gene: TRBJ1-4; CDR3aa: ASSLRQDATNEKLF
v_gene: TRBV12-3/TRBV12-4; j_gene: TRBJ2-3; CDR3aa: ASSLKTVSTDTQY
v_gene: TRBV7-2; j_gene: TRBJ2-2; CDR3aa: ASSFGPSNTGELF
v_gene: TRBV12-3/TRBV12-4; j_gene: TRBJ1-2; CDR3aa: ASMAGGVFYGYT
v_gene: TRBV28; j_gene: TRBJ1-5; CDR3aa: ASSLKGFYSNQPQH
v_gene: TRBV20-1; j_gene: TRBJ2-1; CDR3aa: SGGDNSYNEQF
v_gene: TRBV29-1; j_gene: TRBJ2-2; CDR3aa: SVEGGTGGYGELF
v_gene: TRBV28; j_gene: TRBJ1-2; CDR3aa: ASSSPGGTGDGYT
v_gene: TRBV15; j_gene: TRBJ2-7; CDR3aa: ATSRDLGASYEQY
v_gene: TRBV3-1; j_gene: TRBJ1-3; CDR3aa: ASSTRGNTIY
v_gene: TRBV5-4; j_gene: TRBJ2-7; CDR3aa: ASSLAPGQGAGEQY
v_gene: TRBV24-1; j_gene: TRBJ2-5; CDR3aa: ATSSPETGTQY
v_gene: TRBV20-1; j_gene: TRBJ2-1; CDR3aa: SARVLAGNNEQF